The 2 T cell receptor beta chains presented below share a single source sample, sequenced in a study of T-cell reconstitution after alpha-beta-depleted transplantation in children. Library preparation (for TCRbeta) was performed with unique molecular identifiers. TCRdb called the PCR reads again in MiXCR, with one record for every CDR3 protein. The sample carries around 370,000 distinct CDR3 sequences, about 9.4% recorded once. The sequencing here drew on PBMCs from the stem cell graft donor, taken from the stem cell graft. The receptors originated from a human donor who donated a stem cell graft to a child with acute lymphoblastic leukemia.

The sample holds a few counts of this clonotype. V usage is TRBV14 and J usage is TRBJ2-2, with 11 bases aligning to TRBD1. Trimming removed 2 bases from V and 6 bases from J; junction bases left unmatched: 8. This CDR3 has 17 amino acids. Per germline, CDR1 SGHDN and CDR2 FVKESK. The DNA for the CDR3 is TGTGCCAGCAGCCAAAGGACAGGGGGCAACGGAGCCGGGGAGCTGTTTTTT. Protein product: CASSQRTGGNGAGELFF.

In its sample, this clonotype was seen a few times. The chain combines TRBV20-1 with TRBJ2-2; the match to TRBD2 covers 7 bases. V dropped 1 base and J dropped 6; count of bases not matched to a gene: 11. CDR1 DFQATT and CDR2 SNEGSKA come from the germline V gene (reference sequence). CDR3 size: 16 residues. The CDR3 sequence: CSARVSRLAPPGELFF. DNA for the CDR3: TGCAGTGCTAGAGTTTCGAGACTAGCCCCTCCCGGGGAGCTGTTTTTT.